The 24 T cell receptor beta chains listed next were all sequenced from one sample in a study of metastatic and nonmetastatic thyroid tumors. TCRdb reanalyzed the PCR reads with MiXCR. The data hold about 85,000 clones, with less than 10% observed a single time. No treatment of any kind had been given to any patient before thyroid surgery. Sequenced sample: blood. These receptors all come from a female donor with papillary thyroid cancer or a benign thyroid nodule (not recorded which). Some clones in this sample may be carry-over from other donors' samples.

The table lists this clone with many counts. V gene TRBV20-1 combines with J gene TRBJ2-4; tentatively, D is TRBD1 (5 bases). Germline V gene data show CDR1 as DFQATT and CDR2 as SNEGSKA (reference sequence). Between the trimmed V and J ends, which lost 7 bases and 2 bases, there was a span of 12 bases. The CDR3 covers 13 residues. Here the CDR3 DNA reads TGCAGTGGAAGAACAGGTTCCAAAAACATTCAGTACTTC. This translates into CSGRTGSKNIQYF.

This chain connects TRBV6-1 to TRBJ1-2; the D gene is possibly TRBD1 (6 bases). This CDR3 contains 16 residues. Per germline, CDR1 MNHNS and CDR2 SASEGT. V was shortened by 8 bases and J by 3 bases, with 22 bases between the two germline ends. The CDR3 loop reads CASVRTEFTVDYGYTF. DNA for the CDR3: TGTGCCAGCGTCCGGACAGAATTCACCGTTGACTATGGCTACACCTTC.

Notes on this clone: A much larger clone sits a single nucleotide away, making a read error possible. In nucleotides, the CDR3 is TGTGCCAGCAGGGATGGGTCCCAGGGGTATGCCAAAAACATTCAGTACTTC. Translating gives CASRDGSQGYAKNIQYF. This sequence joins TRBV6-1 and TRBJ2-4, with D maybe TRBD1 (6 bases). Per germline, CDR1 MNHNS and CDR2 SASEGT. CDR3 length: 17 amino acids. Trimming pared 6 bases from V and 1 base from J, leaving 19 bases between.

This clone has only a few counts. Being one base from a much bigger clone, this may be a read error. V is TRBV13 and J is TRBJ2-2, with TRBD1 matching over 8 bases. The CDR3 has 16 residues. The V gene's germline CDR1 is PRHDT and CDR2 FYEKMQ (reference sequence). CDR3 protein: CASSSWTGSNTGEPFF. The CDR3 DNA reads TGTGCCAGCAGCTCCTGGACAGGGTCGAACACCGGGGAGCCGTTTTTT.

About this clone itself: A read error is possible here, since a much larger clone lies one base away. V gene TRBV9 combines with J gene TRBJ2-7; possible D gene TRBD1, 6 bases. Germline V gene sequence: CDR1 SGDLS, CDR2 YYNGEE. Between the trimmed V and J ends, which lost 3 bases and 3 bases, there was a span of 13 bases. This CDR3 has 14 amino acids. The CDR3 sequence is CASSAGIGGYEQYF. CDR3 DNA sequence: TGTGCCAGCAGCGCCGGGATAGGGGGCTACGAGCAGTACTTC.

This clone has a count of ten or more. The chain recombines TRBV6-4 with TRBJ2-1; 9 positions match TRBD2. Losses at the gene ends were 0 bases for V and 8 bases for J; bases not matched to a gene: 5. CDR1 MRHNA and CDR2 SNTAGT come from the germline V gene. This CDR3 is 15 amino acids long. CDR3 in amino acids: CASSDSAGGPDEQFF. CDR3 coding DNA: TGTGCCAGCAGTGACTCGGCGGGGGGGCCTGATGAGCAGTTCTTC.

This clone was seen at least ten times. Within the sample, other DNA sequences also encode this same CDR3. The rearrangement joins TRBV20-1 to TRBJ2-1; a weak D match, TRBD2 (7 bases). CDR3 length: 15 amino acids. The V gene's germline CDR1 is DFQATT and CDR2 SNEGSKA (reference sequence). Trimming took 3 bases from V and 0 from J, leaving 12 bases between them. The CDR3 sequence: CSARRGPSSYNEQFF. The CDR3 DNA reads TGCAGTGCTAGGCGGGGGCCGAGCTCCTACAATGAGCAGTTCTTC.

This clone was detected many times. This rearrangement joins TRBV6-1 to TRBJ1-6, with a possible D match to TRBD1 (5 bases). Trimming shortened V by 5 bases and J by 9 bases, and 20 bases separated the two germline ends. The CDR3 runs 16 residues. CDR1 is MNHNS, CDR2 SASEGT, per germline. The CDR3 nucleotides are TGTGCCAGCAGTCCTCCTCCCGGGCTGGGGGGTTCACCCCTCCACTTT. It codes for CASSPPPGLGGSPLHF.

This clone was counted ten times or more. The V and J genes are TRBV12-3 or TRBV12-4 and TRBJ2-5; D might be TRBD1 (6 bases). The CDR3 totals 13 residues. The V gene lost 6 bases and the J gene lost 5 bases, with 13 bases spanning the gap. CDR3 nucleotide sequence: TGTGCCAGCAGGATACAGGGAAGGGAGACCCAGTACTTC. Its translation: CASRIQGRETQYF.

This clone was picked up many times. This chain connects TRBV12-5 to TRBJ1-5; D unclear. Germline V CDR1 and CDR2: LGHNT, FRNRAP. CDR3 length equals 14 residues. Trimming took 1 base from V and 2 from J, leaving 6 bases between them. The CDR3 sequence: CASGLARGNQPQHF. The CDR3 DNA sequence: TGTGCTAGTGGTTTGGCGCGGGGCAATCAGCCCCAGCATTTT.

This clone was observed a handful of times. The chain couples TRBV27 to TRBJ1-6, with 8 bases lining up with TRBD1. The germline V gene encodes CDR1 MNHEY and CDR2 SMNVEV (reference sequence). J lost 9 bases, V lost 5 bases, and 9 bases had no gene match. This CDR3 contains 15 residues. The CDR3 DNA reads as TGTGCCAGCAGTCTGCGGACAGGGAGCCCTTCACCCCTCCACTTT. Protein product: CASSLRTGSPSPLHF.

This clone came up many times. This chain links TRBV5-1 with TRBJ2-3; D is ambiguous. This CDR3 is built from 14 residues. Trimming took 2 bases from V and 0 from J, leaving 7 bases between them. Per germline, CDR1 SGHRS and CDR2 YFSETQ. The CDR3 protein is CASSLEWSTDTQYF. In nucleotides, the CDR3 is TGCGCCAGCAGCTTAGAGTGGAGCACAGATACGCAGTATTTT.

This clone was observed many times. The rearrangement uses TRBV6-6 and TRBJ2-1; no firm D call. The CDR3 has 17 residues. In germline, CDR1 is MNHNY, CDR2 SVGAGI (reference sequence). V was pared by 0 bases and J by 3 bases, with 15 bases between. CDR3 in DNA: TGTGCCAGCAGTTACTCAGCCCGGGCGGAGCTCTACAATGAGCAGTTCTTC. It encodes CASSYSARAELYNEQFF.

This clone has just a few counts. This sequence joins TRBV7-3 and TRBJ2-5, with unresolved D. The V end lost 1 base, the J end lost 3 bases, and 6 bases lay between the germline ends. The CDR3 is 13 residues long. Looked up from germline, CDR1 is SGHTA and CDR2 is FQGTGA. The CDR3 protein is CASSLIAKETQYF. CDR3 nucleotides: TGTGCCAGCAGCTTAATTGCGAAAGAGACCCAGTACTTC.

This clone was counted many times. Other DNA sequences in this sample translate to the same CDR3. J is TRBJ1-1 and V is TRBV6-6; D is undetermined. Trimming left V 2 bases short and J 0 bases short, with 7 bases between. The germline V gene has CDR1 MNHNY and CDR2 SVGAGI (reference sequence). CDR3 length: 14 residues. CDR3 sequence: CASSYQVVNTEAFF. CDR3 nucleotide sequence: TGTGCCAGCAGTTACCAGGTGGTGAACACTGAAGCTTTCTTT.

This clone occurred once. The CDR3 reads CASSLSQGREKLFF. In nucleotides, the CDR3 is TGTGCCAGCAGCTTGAGTCAGGGAAGGGAAAAACTGTTTTTT. J is TRBJ1-4 and V is TRBV5-6; TRBD1 is a possible D gene (5 bases). Between the trimmed V and J ends, which lost 1 base and 8 bases, there was a span of 12 bases. The CDR3 has 14 amino acids. Germline assignment: CDR1 SGHDT and CDR2 YYEEEE.

This clone was seen ten or more times. The chain couples TRBV27 to TRBJ2-7, with 10 bases matching TRBD1. This CDR3 has 14 residues. Germline CDR1 MNHEY, CDR2 SMNVEV (reference sequence). V gave up 5 bases and J gave up 3 bases; unmatched junction bases: 4. The CDR3 protein is CASSKTGGIYEQYF. The CDR3 DNA follows: TGTGCCAGCAGTAAGACAGGGGGCATCTACGAGCAGTACTTC.

In regard to this clone: Distinct nucleotide sequences in the sample also encode this CDR3. J is TRBJ2-1 and V is TRBV11-2; no clear D gene. Trimming left V 2 bases short and J 9 bases short, with 11 bases between. The CDR3 is 13 residues long. Germline CDR1 reads SGHAT; CDR2 reads FQNNGV. DNA of the CDR3: TGTGCCAGCAGCTTAAAAGGATTAGGTGAGCAGTTCTTC. Protein: CASSLKGLGEQFF.

This clone was picked up many times. The V gene is TRBV20-1, the J gene TRBJ2-7; a weak D match, TRBD2 (6 bases). Germline V gives CDR1 DFQATT, CDR2 SNEGSKA (reference sequence). Deletions cut 6 bases from V and 1 base from J, with 25 bases between. The CDR3 runs 17 residues. This CDR3 reads CSAQVTSGVFRSYEQYF. CDR3 nucleotides: TGCAGTGCCCAGGTAACCTCGGGGGTCTTTAGATCCTACGAGCAGTACTTC.

This clone was counted many times. The chain is built from TRBV12-3 or TRBV12-4 and TRBJ1-4; D is undetermined. Deletions cut 7 bases from V and 7 bases from J, with 13 bases between. CDR3 length equals 13 residues. The CDR3: CASKKNGGEKLFF. The DNA for the CDR3 is TGTGCCAGCAAAAAAAATGGTGGTGAAAAACTGTTTTTT.

Concerning this clone: Being one base from a much bigger clone, this may be a read error. CDR3 sequence: CASSTPDRAFYGYTF. CDR3 in DNA: TGTGCCAGCAGTACCCCCGACAGGGCCTTCTATGGCTACACCTTC. V gene TRBV28 combines with J gene TRBJ1-2; 7 bases are a match to TRBD1. This CDR3 spans 15 amino acids. V lost 5 bases and J lost 4; bases outside the gene matches: 10. Germline V gives CDR1 MDHEN, CDR2 SYDVKM.

In this sample, this clone turned up many times. V is TRBV19 and J is TRBJ1-6; unclear D gene. Trimming stripped 7 bases from V and 11 bases from J, with 15 bases between. The CDR3 has 13 amino acids. The germline V gene encodes CDR1 LNHDA and CDR2 SQIVND (reference sequence). The CDR3 protein is CASTSGVGAPLHF. The CDR3 DNA is TGTGCCAGTACCTCCGGGGTTGGGGCACCCCTCCACTTT. Filled out from reference TRBV19 and TRBJ1-6, the complete variable domain reads DGGITQSPKYLFRKEGQNVTLSCEQNLNHDAMYWYRQDPGQGLRLIYYSQIVNDFQKGDIAEGYSVSREKKESFPLTVTSAQKNPTAFYLCASTSGVGAPLHFGNGTRLTVT.

This clone has ten or more counts. This sequence joins TRBV5-6 and TRBJ1-4; 9 bases are shared with TRBD1. CDR3 length: 16 amino acids. V shed 3 bases, J shed 8 bases, and the junction held 11 bases outside the gene matches. The germline CDR1 and CDR2 sequences are SGHDT and YYEEEE. The CDR3 region has the DNA TGTGCCAGCAGCTCCGGACAGGGGCGATGGAAGGAAAAACTGTTTTTT. Translation gives CASSSGQGRWKEKLFF.

This clone was counted ten times or more. J is TRBJ2-5 and V is TRBV15; D not certain. The CDR3 consists of 13 residues. Germline lookup yields CDR1 LNHNV and CDR2 YYDKDF (reference sequence). V was pared by 3 bases and J by 5 bases, with 10 bases between. CDR3 coding DNA: TGTGCCACCAGCAGTCAGGTTTCGGAGACCCAGTACTTC. Its translation: CATSSQVSETQYF.